A single sample gave rise to the 27 T cell receptor beta chains below, sequenced in a study of cytomegalovirus exposure and HLA in healthy donors. The study ran its PCR with 60 Vbeta and 13 Jbeta primers. Data came from immunoSEQ multiplex PCR; TCRdb stores just in-frame clones and leaves some out. The sample lists 200,000 or so clones; approximately 84% were seen once. Sequenced: PBMCs. These receptor sequences come from a boy aged 5-17 years in good health and CMV-seronegative.

The rearrangement links TRBV30 to TRBJ2-3; D possibly corresponds to TRBD1 (6 bases). Germline V lookup: CDR1 GTSNPN, CDR2 SVGIG (reference sequence). The CDR3 covers 14 residues. Trimming removed 1 base at V and 0 bases at J, with 8 bases between. The chain's CDR3 is CAWSATGSTDTQYF. CDR3 nucleotides: TGTGCCTGGAGTGCTACAGGGAGCACAGATACGCAGTATTTT. Variable domain in full (rest from reference TRBV30 and TRBJ2-3): SQTIHQWPATLVQPVGSPLSLECTVEGTSNPNLYWYRQAAGRGLQLLFYSVGIGQISSEVPQNLSASRPQDRQFILSSKKLLLSDSGFYLCAWSATGSTDTQYFGPGTRLTVL.

The genes are TRBV7-2 and TRBJ1-4, with a tentative D call TRBD1 (5 bases). Germline-derived CDR1 and CDR2 are SGHTA and FQGNSA. This CDR3 contains 14 residues. The V end lost 2 bases, the J end lost 6 bases, and 10 bases lay between the germline ends. CDR3 nucleotides: TGTGCCAGCAGCTTACGGGGGGGGTATGAAAAACTGTTTTTT. The encoded protein is CASSLRGGYEKLFF.

This chain links TRBV12-5 with TRBJ2-5, with 16 bases aligning to TRBD2. The germline V gene has CDR1 LGHNT and CDR2 FRNRAP. The CDR3 runs to 18 residues. J lost 0 bases, V lost 7 bases, and 8 bases had no gene match. CDR3 DNA sequence: TGTGCTAGTGCCTCCCTCGGGACTAGCGGGGGGGACCAAGAGACCCAGTACTTC. Its translation is CASASLGTSGGDQETQYF.

The CDR3 loop is CASSVGSYTEAFF. CDR3 sequence (DNA): TGTGCCAGCAGTGTCGGGTCTTACACTGAAGCTTTCTTT. The rearrangement links TRBV25-1 to TRBJ1-1; unclear D gene. CDR1 is MGHDK, CDR2 SYGVNS, per germline. V lost 4 bases and J lost 3, with 9 bases in between. This CDR3 spans 13 amino acids. Combining the CDR3 with reference TRBV25-1 and TRBJ1-1 gives the whole variable domain EADIYQTPRYLVIGTGKKITLECSQTMGHDKMYWYQQDPGMELHLIHYSYGVNSTEKGDLSSESTVSRIRTEHFPLTLESARPSHTSQYLCASSVGSYTEAFFGQGTRLTVV.

Comment on this clone: This CDR3 fails to terminate in the conserved phenylalanine or tryptophan, so it likely reflects a read error. The rearrangement links TRBV5-6 to TRBJ1-5, with unresolved D. This CDR3 region has 14 residues. CDR1 and CDR2 (germline): SGHDT, YYEEEE. The germline V and J ends were trimmed by 1 base and 2 bases, with 7 bases remaining between them. The CDR3 loop is CASSLWTRNQPQHC. In DNA form, the CDR3 reads TGTGCCAGCAGCTTGTGGACTCGCAATCAGCCCCAGCATTGT.

This sequence joins TRBV27 and TRBJ2-5; TRBD1 aligns across 12 bases. Matching the DNA end better, TRBJ2-7 makes the J call doubtful. The germline gives CDR1 MNHEY, CDR2 SMNVEV (reference sequence). The CDR3 extends over 15 amino acids. The CDR3 nucleotides are TGTGCCAGCAGACTAGGGACAGGGGGCATTTACGAGCAGTACTTC. It encodes CASRLGTGGIYEQYF.

V and J are TRBV10-3 and TRBJ1-2; D is possibly TRBD1 (6 bases). V shed 0 bases and J shed 5 bases, with 13 bases lying between them. Germline V gene lookup returns CDR1 ENHRY and CDR2 SYGVKD. This CDR3 comprises 15 residues. This CDR3 is CAISESEDRTYGYTF. The CDR3 DNA is TGTGCCATCAGTGAGTCCGAGGACAGAACATATGGCTACACCTTC.

J is TRBJ2-7 and V is TRBV18, with TRBD1 as a possible D gene (5 bases). Germline V gene sequence: CDR1 KGHSH, CDR2 LQKENI. This CDR3 region has 13 residues. Trimming took 4 bases from V and 6 from J, leaving 13 bases between them. CDR3 sequence: CASSHQGSGEQYF. Here the CDR3 DNA reads TGTGCCAGCTCACATCAGGGATCGGGCGAGCAGTACTTC.

The chain couples TRBV6-5 to TRBJ2-5, with TRBD1 matching over 9 bases. The CDR3 consists of 13 residues. Per the germline V gene, CDR1 is MNHEY and CDR2 is SVGAGI. The V and J ends lost 6 bases and 4 bases, in that order; junction bases with no gene match: 3. The CDR3 coding sequence is TGTGCCAGCAGCTGGGGACAGGGAGAGACCCAGTACTTC. It codes for CASSWGQGETQYF.

The gene calls are TRBV5-6 and TRBJ2-1; 8 nucleotides agree with TRBD2. Germline V CDR1 and CDR2: SGHDT, YYEEEE. This CDR3 is built from 14 residues. Trimming took 0 bases from V and 5 from J; bases not matched to a gene: 1. In DNA form, the CDR3 reads TGTGCCAGCAGCTTGGTACTAGCGGACAATGAGCAGTTCTTC. Residues: CASSLVLADNEQFF.

The J gene is TRBJ1-6, the V gene TRBV5-6, with 9 positions matching TRBD1. V trimming: 8 bases; J trimming: 11 bases; junction bases outside the gene matches: 14. Germline V gives CDR1 SGHDT, CDR2 YYEEEE. The CDR3 contains 15 residues. The CDR3 sequence: CASHTGTGFWPPLHF. The CDR3 DNA sequence: TGTGCCAGTCATACCGGGACAGGGTTTTGGCCACCCCTCCACTTT.

Comments on this clone: Additional DNA sequences in this sample encode the identical CDR3. V usage is TRBV5-1 and J usage is TRBJ2-7; maybe TRBD2 (6 bases). CDR1 SGHRS and CDR2 YFSETQ come from the germline V gene. The CDR3 contains 15 residues. V was trimmed by 0 bases and J by 0 bases, leaving 10 bases between them. The CDR3 sequence is CASSLDGGSSYEQYF. In DNA form, the CDR3 reads TGCGCCAGCAGCTTGGATGGGGGGAGCTCCTACGAGCAGTACTTC.

The rearrangement joins TRBV5-4 to TRBJ1-2; possible D gene TRBD1, 6 bases. Trimming cost V 4 bases and J 2 bases, with 15 bases left between them. CDR1 and CDR2 (germline): SGHNT, YYREEE (reference sequence). This CDR3 has 15 residues. CDR3 residues: CASSADLGQNYGYTF. In DNA form, the CDR3 reads TGTGCCAGCAGCGCTGACCTCGGACAGAACTATGGCTACACCTTC.

The rearrangement uses TRBV6-6 and TRBJ2-2; 7 bases fit TRBD1. The CDR3 is 15 residues long. V gave up 5 bases and J gave up 2 bases; unmatched junction bases: 5. The germline V gene has CDR1 MNHNY and CDR2 SVGAGI (reference sequence). CDR3 protein: CASSSRDSNTGELFF. The CDR3, as DNA: TGTGCCAGCAGTAGCCGGGACAGCAACACCGGGGAGCTGTTTTTT.

The V call is TRBV27, the J call TRBJ2-1, with no clear D. Germline CDR1 and CDR2: MNHEY and SMNVEV (reference sequence). CDR3 length equals 15 residues. V gave up 2 bases and J gave up 0 bases, with 8 bases separating them. CDR3 sequence (DNA): TGTGCCAGCAGTTTACCCCGCGGCTCCTACAATGAGCAGTTCTTC. This gives the protein CASSLPRGSYNEQFF.

The chain recombines TRBV4-3 with TRBJ2-1, with TRBD2 matching over 9 bases. This CDR3 comprises 18 residues. V shed 0 bases and J 4 bases; nucleotides not matched to a gene: 10. Germline V lookup: CDR1 LGHNA, CDR2 YSLEER. The CDR3 is CASSQDVGAGGPYNEQFF. CDR3 coding DNA: TGCGCCAGCAGCCAAGATGTTGGGGCGGGGGGGCCGTACAATGAGCAGTTCTTC.

The sample holds a few counts of this clone. The chain links TRBV28 to TRBJ1-2, with 10 bases fitting TRBD1. The germline gives CDR1 MDHEN, CDR2 SYDVKM. CDR3 length: 15 amino acids. J lost 6 bases, V lost 6 bases, and 10 bases had no gene match. The CDR3 reads CASRTGGASGDGYTF. The DNA for the CDR3 is TGTGCCAGCAGGACAGGGGGCGCGTCGGGAGATGGCTACACCTTC.

The chain has TRBV27 and TRBJ1-2; D remains ambiguous. Per germline, CDR1 MNHEY and CDR2 SMNVEV (reference sequence). V was cut by 2 bases and J by 2 bases, with 6 bases left in between. The CDR3 extends over 13 amino acids. The CDR3 sequence is CASSLGVNYGYTF. In nucleotides, the CDR3 is TGTGCCAGCAGTTTAGGAGTCAACTATGGCTACACCTTC.

The rearrangement links TRBV20-1 to TRBJ2-7; no clear D. Trimming shortened V by 1 base and J by 6 bases, and 7 bases separated the two germline ends. This CDR3 has 11 residues. Looked up from germline, CDR1 is DFQATT and CDR2 is SNEGSKA (reference sequence). This CDR3 is CSARGFSEQYF. The CDR3 region has the DNA TGCAGTGCTAGAGGGTTTAGCGAGCAGTACTTC.

The rearrangement links TRBV9 to TRBJ1-3, with a tentative D call TRBD1 (6 bases). Germline lookup yields CDR1 SGDLS and CDR2 YYNGEE. CDR3 length: 15 residues. Deletions cut 5 bases from V and 0 bases from J, with 12 bases between. The CDR3, as DNA: TGTGCCAGCAGTGAGGACAGCATCTCTGGAAACACCATATATTTT. The encoded protein is CASSEDSISGNTIYF.

The chain couples TRBV27 to TRBJ1-4; perhaps TRBD1 as D (5 bases). The CDR3 is 14 residues long. V lost 6 bases, J lost 0 bases, and 8 bases lay in between. Germline V gene data show CDR1 as MNHEY and CDR2 as SMNVEV (reference sequence). CDR3 sequence reads: CASSLTATNEKLFF. The DNA for the CDR3 is TGTGCCAGCAGCCTGACAGCAACTAATGAAAAACTGTTTTTT.

V and J are TRBV4-1 and TRBJ2-1; D is ambiguous. The V gene lost 0 bases and the J gene lost 0 bases, with 15 bases spanning the gap. The CDR3 contains 18 residues. Germline values: CDR1 MGHRA, CDR2 YSYEKL. This CDR3 is CASSQDPYSSTSYNEQFF. In nucleotides, the CDR3 is TGCGCCAGCAGCCAAGATCCCTATAGTTCTACCTCCTACAATGAGCAGTTCTTC.

This clone was detected only once. The gene calls are TRBV6-5 and TRBJ2-7; a possible D gene is TRBD2 (6 bases). Trimming removed 4 bases from V and 5 bases from J, with 21 bases in between. The germline V gene has CDR1 MNHEY and CDR2 SVGAGI. The CDR3 extends over 16 amino acids. In nucleotides, the CDR3 is TGTGCCAGCAGTTTCTCTCCGGGACTCCCCATGAACGAGCAGTACTTC. Protein: CASSFSPGLPMNEQYF.

The chain joins TRBV30 to TRBJ1-2; 7 nucleotides line up with TRBD1. Germline-derived CDR1 and CDR2 are GTSNPN and SVGIG (reference sequence). CDR3 length equals 15 residues. V dropped 2 bases and J dropped 5; count of bases not matched to a gene: 11. The CDR3, as DNA: TGTGCCTGGAGTTCCCAAGGTGGGACAGTTTATGGCTACACCTTC. Protein: CAWSSQGGTVYGYTF.

CDR3 DNA sequence: TGTGCCAGCAGCGTAACCGGGACAGGGGGCTCAGATACGCAGTATTTT. This gives the protein CASSVTGTGGSDTQYF. The chain employs TRBV9 and TRBJ2-3; TRBD1 matches 12 bases. V dropped 1 base and J dropped 4; count of bases not matched to a gene: 4. Germline values: CDR1 SGDLS, CDR2 YYNGEE. CDR3 length equals 16 residues.

This CDR3 reads CASRRLFTGELFF. The CDR3 DNA sequence: TGCGCCAGCCGCCGACTTTTCACCGGGGAGCTGTTTTTT. The chain carries TRBV4-1 and TRBJ2-2; D unresolved. The CDR3 length is 13 residues. Germline CDR1 MGHRA, CDR2 YSYEKL. Trimming left V 8 bases short and J 4 bases short, with 11 bases between.

The gene calls are TRBV27 and TRBJ1-5; no definite D call. The V and J ends lost 6 bases and 0 bases respectively, with 9 bases between them. The CDR3 has 14 amino acids. CDR1 and CDR2 from the germline V gene are MNHEY and SMNVEV (reference sequence). CDR3 in DNA: TGTGCCAGCAGCCGGAGGGTTAGCAATCAGCCCCAGCATTTT. Protein product: CASSRRVSNQPQHF.